This T cell receptor beta chain comes out of a study of Graves' ophthalmopathy and Graves' hyperthyroidism. There are a few counts of this clonotype. This CDR3 has 16 residues. CDR1 and CDR2 (germline): DFQATT, SNEGSKA (reference sequence). V lost 2 bases to trimming and J lost 0 bases, with 13 bases between them. Amplification of TCR beta CDR3 regions used RNA transcripts. RT-PCR was first run with HTBI primers, then multiplex PCR in a second round. TCRdb used MiXCR to reprocess the multiplex PCR reads, holding one entry per CDR3 protein. The table has some 1.1 million distinct CDR3 sequences, about 38% seen once; the top ten hold more than 9.5%.

The specimen was peripheral blood or thyroid tissue (not recorded which). The source is an adult man with Graves' hyperthyroidism. The chain employs TRBV20-1 and TRBJ1-4; perhaps TRBD1 as D (5 bases). The DNA of the CDR3 is TGCAGTGCTAGAAGTTTGGGGGATGCAACTAATGAAAAACTGTTTTTT. It is translated as CSARSLGDATNEKLFF.